Below, 5 T cell receptor beta chains from the same sample are listed, as sequenced in a study of high-grade serous ovarian cancer treatment subgroups. Using immunoSEQ multiplex PCR, the repertoire was profiled, and TCRdb retains in-frame clones only, with some absent. This table holds thousands of clones, approximately 80% found once. Tumor tissue was taken before any definitive surgery or chemotherapy was given. The material sequenced was tumor tissue. Receptors were obtained from a human donor with high-grade serous ovarian cancer.

The V and J genes are TRBV2 and TRBJ2-7, with TRBD1 matching over 11 bases. The germline gives CDR1 SNHLY, CDR2 FYNNEI. The CDR3 runs 15 residues. V lost 8 bases to trimming and J lost 3 bases; unmatched junction nucleotides: 9. The CDR3 here is CASEEPGQGGYEQYF. CDR3 nucleotide sequence: TGTGCCAGCGAAGAACCGGGACAGGGGGGCTACGAGCAGTACTTC.

This clone was observed once. The CDR3 DNA reads as TGCGCCAGCAGCTCGGGACTTTCAGCACAAGAGACCCAGTACTTC. Its translation is CASSSGLSAQETQYF. V is TRBV5-1 and J is TRBJ2-5; weak D call: TRBD2 (6 bases). The V end was cut by 3 bases, the J end by 2 bases, with 14 bases between. Germline V lookup: CDR1 SGHRS, CDR2 YFSETQ. There are 15 residues in the CDR3.

CDR3 in amino acids: CASSLSGGNEQFF. The CDR3 DNA sequence: TGCGCCAGCAGCCTGAGCGGGGGAAATGAGCAGTTCTTC. The chain joins TRBV4-1 to TRBJ2-1; 8 bases are a match to TRBD2. The V segment lost 4 bases and the J segment 7 bases; nucleotides outside the gene matches: 3. The CDR3 has 13 amino acids. Germline V gene lookup returns CDR1 MGHRA and CDR2 YSYEKL.

This clone has a single count. This sequence joins TRBV10-1 and TRBJ1-1; a possible D gene is TRBD1 (6 bases). The CDR3 loop spans 14 amino acids. Germline assignment: CDR1 WNHNN and CDR2 SYGVQD (reference sequence). V was shortened by 1 base and J by 1 base, with 7 bases between the two germline ends. CDR3 loop: CASSEWGANTEAFF. CDR3 bases: TGCGCCAGCAGTGAGTGGGGGGCGAACACTGAAGCTTTCTTT.

The genes are TRBV5-6 and TRBJ1-2, with D perhaps TRBD1 (6 bases). The V and J ends lost 4 bases and 3 bases respectively, with 10 bases between them. The germline V gene has CDR1 SGHDT and CDR2 YYEEEE. The CDR3 consists of 13 residues. CDR3 region: CASSQGFDYGYTF. The DNA for the CDR3 is TGTGCCAGCAGCCAGGGGTTCGACTATGGCTACACCTTC.